Sequencing of this TCR beta chain was carried out in a study of T cells after yellow fever vaccination. About the study: SMART-Seq v4 Ultra Low Input prepared the low-cell-number fractions.

A 5'RACE template-switching step, the method used to make TCR cDNA, added a universal primer site and UMIs. TCRdb re-analysed the 5' RACE reads in MiXCR, keeping a single row per CDR3 protein. The sample carries approximately 250,000 distinct CDR3 sequences, 3.6% recorded once. Overall study results and limits: Researchers report a weaker secondary response that nonetheless peaked faster, day 5 versus 15. The booster response re-showed most primary clones: over 95% CD4, around 90% CD8.

The CDR3 covers 15 residues. From germline, CDR1 is MGHRA and CDR2 YSYEKL. With 8 bases removed from V and 5 bases from J, the gap between germline ends came to 19 bases. Ten or more counts support this clonotype. Its antigen is currently unknown. This sequence was found in a man between 18 and 29 years old who received the YFV17D yellow fever vaccine. Sequencing was performed on PBMCs, taken 15 days after the yellow fever booster vaccination. V and J are TRBV4-1 and TRBJ2-1; D is perhaps TRBD1 or TRBD2 (6 bases each). CDR3 loop: CASALFGGPDNEQFF. CDR3 nucleotide sequence: TGCGCCAGCGCCCTTTTCGGGGGCCCTGACAATGAGCAGTTCTTC.